Reported below is one T cell receptor (beta chain). Its specificity is not known. Version v3.0 of the immunoSEQ assay ran at survey level. Sequencing was intended to reach roughly 40,000-50,000 T-cell genomes per sample. Sequencing was performed with immunoSEQ multiplex PCR; in TCRdb, only in-frame clones are kept and a portion is missing. This table holds over 30,000 clones, more than 70% found once. This CDR3 is built from 14 residues. The germline V gene has CDR1 GTSNPN and CDR2 SVGIG (reference sequence). The ends were cut back, 0 bases at V and 13 bases at J, with 16 bases in the middle. The data originate from a study of long-term antiretroviral therapy in people with HIV. The wider study: Collection dates of the earliest samples fall about a decade before the 2015 immediate-ART recommendation.

Findings and limits, study-wide: Comparison with controls showed narrower CDR3 length ranges in HIV repertoires. ART was followed by higher diversity that remained below transplant donor controls.

The sequences come from unsorted PBMCs, collected 3.1 years after starting antiretroviral therapy. The source of this sequence is a woman aged 50 to 60 with HIV. J is TRBJ1-6 and V is TRBV30, with D possibly TRBD1 on 6 matching bases. The CDR3 region is CAWSVVLGGTPLHF. CDR3 DNA: TGTGCCTGGAGTGTAGTTTTAGGGGGGACTCCCCTCCACTTT.